Listed here is a single TCR beta chain. The data derive from a study of T cell changes during pregnancy in multiple sclerosis. Assay used: immunoSEQ multiplex PCR; TCRdb lists only in-frame clones, some missing. The repertoire holds 55,000 to 85,000 clones, about 91% seen once, with roughly 1.5% in the top ten. This sequence was found in a female donor with multiple sclerosis, enrolled in a pregnancy study. Sequenced here: peripheral blood, sampled after pregnancy.

The CDR3 sequence is CASSLRGPEDTQYF. The CDR3 DNA is TGCGCCAGCAGCTTGCGTGGGCCCGAAGATACGCAGTATTTT. This sequence joins TRBV5-1 and TRBJ2-3, with no clear D. Germline CDR1 reads SGHRS; CDR2 reads YFSETQ. The CDR3 runs to 14 residues. V gave up 1 base and J gave up 5 bases, with 11 bases separating them.